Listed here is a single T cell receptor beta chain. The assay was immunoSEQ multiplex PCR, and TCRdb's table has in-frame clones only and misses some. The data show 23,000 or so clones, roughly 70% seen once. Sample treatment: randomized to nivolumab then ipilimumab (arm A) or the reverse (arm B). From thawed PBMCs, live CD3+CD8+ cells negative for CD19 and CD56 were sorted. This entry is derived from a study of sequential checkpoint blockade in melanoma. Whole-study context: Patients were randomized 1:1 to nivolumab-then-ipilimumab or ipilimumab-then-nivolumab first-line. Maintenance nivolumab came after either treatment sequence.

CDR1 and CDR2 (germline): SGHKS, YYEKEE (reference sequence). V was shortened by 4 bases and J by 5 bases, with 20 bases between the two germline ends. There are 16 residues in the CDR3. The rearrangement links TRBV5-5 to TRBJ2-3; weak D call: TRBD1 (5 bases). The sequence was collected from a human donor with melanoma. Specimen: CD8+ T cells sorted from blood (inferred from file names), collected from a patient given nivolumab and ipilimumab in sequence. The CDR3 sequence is CASSHPGILGLDTQYF. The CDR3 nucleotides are TGTGCCAGCAGCCACCCCGGAATCTTGGGGCTAGATACGCAGTATTTT. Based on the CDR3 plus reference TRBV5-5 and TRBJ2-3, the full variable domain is DAGVTQSPTHLIKTRGQQVTLRCSPISGHKSVSWYQQVLGQGPQFIFQYYEKEERGRGNFPDRFSARQFPNYSSELNVNALLLGDSALYLCASSHPGILGLDTQYFGPGTRLTVL.